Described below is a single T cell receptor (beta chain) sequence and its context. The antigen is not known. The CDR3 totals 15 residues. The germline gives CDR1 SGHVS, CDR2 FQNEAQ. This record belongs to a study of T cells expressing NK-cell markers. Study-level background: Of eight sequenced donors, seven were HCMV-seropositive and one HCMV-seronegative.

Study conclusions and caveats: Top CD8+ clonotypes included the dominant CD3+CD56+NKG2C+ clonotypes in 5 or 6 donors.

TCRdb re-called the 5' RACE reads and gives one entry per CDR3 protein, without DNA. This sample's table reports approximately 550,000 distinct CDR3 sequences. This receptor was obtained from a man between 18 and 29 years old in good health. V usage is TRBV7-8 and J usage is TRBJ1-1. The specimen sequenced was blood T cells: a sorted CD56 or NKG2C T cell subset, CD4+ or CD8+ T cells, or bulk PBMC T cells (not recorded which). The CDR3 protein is CASSPQVGWVSEAFF.